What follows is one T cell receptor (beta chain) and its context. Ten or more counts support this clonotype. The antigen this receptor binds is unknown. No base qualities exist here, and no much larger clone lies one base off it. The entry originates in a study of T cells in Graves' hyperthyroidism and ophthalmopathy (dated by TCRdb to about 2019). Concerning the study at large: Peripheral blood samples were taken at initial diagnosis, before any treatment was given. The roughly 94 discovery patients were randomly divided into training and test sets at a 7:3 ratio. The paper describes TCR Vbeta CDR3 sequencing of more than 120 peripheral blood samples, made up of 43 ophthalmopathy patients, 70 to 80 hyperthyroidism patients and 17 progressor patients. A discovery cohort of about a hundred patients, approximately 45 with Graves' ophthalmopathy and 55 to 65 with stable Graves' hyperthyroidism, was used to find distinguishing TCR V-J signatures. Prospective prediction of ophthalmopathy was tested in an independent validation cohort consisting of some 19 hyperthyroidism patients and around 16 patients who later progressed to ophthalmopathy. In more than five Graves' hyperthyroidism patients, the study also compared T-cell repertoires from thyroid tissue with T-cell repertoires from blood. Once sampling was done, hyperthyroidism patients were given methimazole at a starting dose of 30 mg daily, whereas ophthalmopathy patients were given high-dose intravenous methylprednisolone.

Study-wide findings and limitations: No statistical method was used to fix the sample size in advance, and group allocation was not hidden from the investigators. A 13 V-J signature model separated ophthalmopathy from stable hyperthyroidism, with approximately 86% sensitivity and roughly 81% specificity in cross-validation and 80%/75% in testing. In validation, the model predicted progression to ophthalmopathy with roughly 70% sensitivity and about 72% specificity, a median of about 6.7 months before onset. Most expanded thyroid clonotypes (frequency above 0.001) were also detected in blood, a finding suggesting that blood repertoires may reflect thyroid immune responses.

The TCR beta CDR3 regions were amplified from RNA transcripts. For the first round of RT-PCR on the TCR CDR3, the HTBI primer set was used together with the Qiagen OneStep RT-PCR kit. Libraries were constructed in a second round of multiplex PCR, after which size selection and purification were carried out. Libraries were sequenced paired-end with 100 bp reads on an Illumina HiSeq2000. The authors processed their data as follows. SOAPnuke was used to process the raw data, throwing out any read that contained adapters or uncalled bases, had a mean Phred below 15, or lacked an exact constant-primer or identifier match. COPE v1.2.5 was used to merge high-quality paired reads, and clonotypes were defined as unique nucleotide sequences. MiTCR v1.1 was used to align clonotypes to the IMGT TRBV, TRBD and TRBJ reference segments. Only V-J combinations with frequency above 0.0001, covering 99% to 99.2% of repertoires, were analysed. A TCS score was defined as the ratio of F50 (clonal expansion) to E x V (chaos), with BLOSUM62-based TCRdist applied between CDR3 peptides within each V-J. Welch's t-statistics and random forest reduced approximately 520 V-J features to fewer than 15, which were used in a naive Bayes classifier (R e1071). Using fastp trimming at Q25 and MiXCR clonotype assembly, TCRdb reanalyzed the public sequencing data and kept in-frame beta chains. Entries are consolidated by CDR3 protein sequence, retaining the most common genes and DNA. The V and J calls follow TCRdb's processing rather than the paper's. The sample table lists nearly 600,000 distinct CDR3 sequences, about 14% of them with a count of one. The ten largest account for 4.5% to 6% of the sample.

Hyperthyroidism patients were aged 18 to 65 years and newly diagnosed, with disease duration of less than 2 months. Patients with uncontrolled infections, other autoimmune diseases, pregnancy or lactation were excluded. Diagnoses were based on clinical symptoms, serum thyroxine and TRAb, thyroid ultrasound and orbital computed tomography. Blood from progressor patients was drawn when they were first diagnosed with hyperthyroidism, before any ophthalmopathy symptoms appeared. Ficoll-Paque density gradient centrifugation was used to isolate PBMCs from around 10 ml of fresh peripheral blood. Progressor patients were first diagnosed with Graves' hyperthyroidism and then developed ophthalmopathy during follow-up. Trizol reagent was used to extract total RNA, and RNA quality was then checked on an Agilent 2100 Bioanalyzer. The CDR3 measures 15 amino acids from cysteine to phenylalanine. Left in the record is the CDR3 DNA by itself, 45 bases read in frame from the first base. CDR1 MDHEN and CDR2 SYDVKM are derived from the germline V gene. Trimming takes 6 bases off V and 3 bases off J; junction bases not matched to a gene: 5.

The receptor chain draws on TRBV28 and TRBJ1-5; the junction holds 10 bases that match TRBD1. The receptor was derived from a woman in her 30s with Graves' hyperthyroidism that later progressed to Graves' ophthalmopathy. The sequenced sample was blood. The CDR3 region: CASRSGQGNNQPQHF. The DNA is TGTGCCAGCAGATCGGGACAGGGGAACAATCAGCCCCAGCATTTT.